The clone carrying this T cell receptor (beta chain) was seen a handful of times. Its specificity is not known. These data are taken from a study of CD8 T cells in ankylosing spondylitis. Study-level points and caveats: For ankylosing spondylitis blood, a TCR beta motif of about eight highly homologous variants appeared characteristic. Disease-linked clones were reportedly significantly enriched in matched ankylosing spondylitis synovial fluid.

Germline V CDR1 and CDR2: SGHTA, FQGTGA. There are 15 residues in the CDR3. V gave up 5 bases and J gave up 10 bases; unmatched junction bases: 11. TCRdb analysed the 5' RACE reads with MiXCR anew, one entry per CDR3 protein. Altogether about 840,000 distinct CDR3 sequences are present, 12% being singletons, with the ten largest covering 0.45% to 0.6%. V and J are TRBV7-3 and TRBJ2-1, with TRBD2 matching 10 bases. The sample taken for sequencing was blood, either unsorted or a sorted T cell fraction (not recorded which). The clonotype originates from a male donor with ankylosing spondylitis. The CDR3 reads CASSMLAGAGREQFF. The CDR3 DNA follows: TGTGCCAGCAGCATGCTAGCGGGGGCCGGGCGCGAGCAGTTCTTC.